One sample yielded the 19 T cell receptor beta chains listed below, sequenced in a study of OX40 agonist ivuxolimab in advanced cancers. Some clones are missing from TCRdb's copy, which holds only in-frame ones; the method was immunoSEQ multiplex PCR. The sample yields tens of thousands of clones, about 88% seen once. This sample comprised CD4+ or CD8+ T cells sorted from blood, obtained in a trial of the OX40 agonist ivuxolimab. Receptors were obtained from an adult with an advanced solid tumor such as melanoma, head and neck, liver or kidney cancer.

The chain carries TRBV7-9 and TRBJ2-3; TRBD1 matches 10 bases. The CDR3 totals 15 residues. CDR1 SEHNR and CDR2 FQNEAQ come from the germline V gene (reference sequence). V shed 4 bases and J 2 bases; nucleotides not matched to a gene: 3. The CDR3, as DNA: TGTGCCAGCAGCTCGGGACAGGGGAACACAGATACGCAGTATTTT. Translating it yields CASSSGQGNTDTQYF.

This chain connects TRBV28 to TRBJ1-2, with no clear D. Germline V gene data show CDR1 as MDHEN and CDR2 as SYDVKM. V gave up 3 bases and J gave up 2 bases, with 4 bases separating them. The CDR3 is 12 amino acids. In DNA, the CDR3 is TGTGCCAGCAGTTTCCAAAACTATGGCTACACCTTC. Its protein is CASSFQNYGYTF.

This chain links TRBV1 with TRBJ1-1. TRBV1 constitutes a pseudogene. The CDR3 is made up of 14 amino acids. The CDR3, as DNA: TGCACCAGCAGCCCCGATTACCTGCTCACTGAAGCTTTCTTT. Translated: CTSSPDYLLTEAFF.

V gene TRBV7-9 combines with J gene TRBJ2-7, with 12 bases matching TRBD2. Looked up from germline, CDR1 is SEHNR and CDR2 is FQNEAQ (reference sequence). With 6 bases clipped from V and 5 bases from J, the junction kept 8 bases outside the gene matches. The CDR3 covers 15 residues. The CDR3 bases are TGTGCCAGCAGGCAGGCTAGCGGGAGGGCCGACGAGCAGTACTTC. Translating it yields CASRQASGRADEQYF.

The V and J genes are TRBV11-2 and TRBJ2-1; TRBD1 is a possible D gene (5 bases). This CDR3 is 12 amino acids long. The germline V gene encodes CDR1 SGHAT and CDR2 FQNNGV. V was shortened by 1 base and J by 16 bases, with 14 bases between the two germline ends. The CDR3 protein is CASSLAVGPDFF. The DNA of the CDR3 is TGTGCCAGCAGCTTAGCGGTGGGGCCCGATTTCTTC.

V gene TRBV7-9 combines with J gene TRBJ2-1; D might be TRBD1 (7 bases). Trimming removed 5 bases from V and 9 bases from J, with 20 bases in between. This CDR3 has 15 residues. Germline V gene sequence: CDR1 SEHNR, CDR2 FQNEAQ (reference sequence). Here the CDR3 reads CASSPRQGGTGEQFF. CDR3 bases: TGTGCCAGCAGCCCTAGACAGGGAGGAACCGGTGAGCAGTTCTTC.

The CDR3 sequence is CASSLEGSSNTGELFF. CDR3 sequence (DNA): TGCGCCAGCAGCTTGGAGGGTAGCTCGAACACCGGGGAGCTGTTTTTT. This chain connects TRBV5-1 to TRBJ2-2; D unclear. Germline-derived CDR1 and CDR2 are SGHRS and YFSETQ. The CDR3 covers 16 residues. The V and J ends lost 0 bases and 0 bases respectively, with 9 bases between them.

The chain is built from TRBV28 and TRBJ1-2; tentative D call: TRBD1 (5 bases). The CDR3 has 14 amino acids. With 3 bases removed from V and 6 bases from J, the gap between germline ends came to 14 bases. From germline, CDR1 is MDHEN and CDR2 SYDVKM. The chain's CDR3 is CASSLAGKKNGYTF. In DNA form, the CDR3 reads TGTGCCAGCAGTTTGGCAGGGAAAAAGAATGGCTACACCTTC.

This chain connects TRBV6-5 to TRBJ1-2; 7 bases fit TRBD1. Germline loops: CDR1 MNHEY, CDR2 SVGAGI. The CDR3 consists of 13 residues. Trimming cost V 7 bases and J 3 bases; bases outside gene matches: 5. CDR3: CASTPDRYYGYTF. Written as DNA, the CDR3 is TGTGCCAGCACCCCGGACAGGTACTATGGCTACACCTTC.

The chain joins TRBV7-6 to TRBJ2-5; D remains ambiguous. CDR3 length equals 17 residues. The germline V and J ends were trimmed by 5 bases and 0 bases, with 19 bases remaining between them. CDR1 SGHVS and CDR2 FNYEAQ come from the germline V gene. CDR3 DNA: TGTGCCAGCAGCCCCTCGATTCGATCGTCCTACCAAGAGACCCAGTACTTC. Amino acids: CASSPSIRSSYQETQYF.

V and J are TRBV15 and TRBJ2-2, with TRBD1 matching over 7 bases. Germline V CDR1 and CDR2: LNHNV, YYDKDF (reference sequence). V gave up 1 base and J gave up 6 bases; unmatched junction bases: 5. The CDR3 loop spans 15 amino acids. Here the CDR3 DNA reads TGTGCCACCAGCAGAGGCAGGGGGATGGCCGGGGAGCTGTTTTTT. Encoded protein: CATSRGRGMAGELFF. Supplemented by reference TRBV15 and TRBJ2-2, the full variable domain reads DAMVIQNPRYQVTQFGKPVTLSCSQTLNHNVMYWYQQKSSQAPKLLFHYYDKDFNNEADTPDNFQSRRPNTSFCFLDIRSPGLGDTAMYLCATSRGRGMAGELFFGEGSRLTVL.

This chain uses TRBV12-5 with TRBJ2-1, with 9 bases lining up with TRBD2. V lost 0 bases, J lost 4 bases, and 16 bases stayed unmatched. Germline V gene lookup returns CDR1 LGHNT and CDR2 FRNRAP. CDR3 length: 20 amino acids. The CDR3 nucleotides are TGTGCTAGTGGTTTGGTACTTTCGAGACTAGCGGAAGCCCCGTACAATGAGCAGTTCTTC. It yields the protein CASGLVLSRLAEAPYNEQFF.

CDR3 sequence (DNA): TGTGCCAGCTCACCGAAGAGCTCCTACGAGCAGTACTTC. Translation gives CASSPKSSYEQYF. The rearrangement links TRBV18 to TRBJ2-7; D is ambiguous. Per the germline V gene, CDR1 is KGHSH and CDR2 is LQKENI. The V end lost 3 bases, the J end lost 0 bases, and 6 bases lay between the germline ends. The CDR3 runs to 13 residues. The whole variable domain, remainder taken from reference TRBV18 and TRBJ2-7, is NAGVMQNPRHLVRRRGQEARLRCSPMKGHSHVYWYRQLPEEGLKFMVYLQKENIIDESGMPKERFSAEFPKEGPSILRIQQVVRGDSAAYFCASSPKSSYEQYFGPGTRLTVT.

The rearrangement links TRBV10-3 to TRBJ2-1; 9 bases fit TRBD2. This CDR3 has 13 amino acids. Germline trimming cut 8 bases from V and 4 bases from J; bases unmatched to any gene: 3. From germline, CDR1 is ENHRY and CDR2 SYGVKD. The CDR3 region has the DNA TGTGCCATCTCGCGGGAGGGTTACAATGAGCAGTTCTTC. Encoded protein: CAISREGYNEQFF.

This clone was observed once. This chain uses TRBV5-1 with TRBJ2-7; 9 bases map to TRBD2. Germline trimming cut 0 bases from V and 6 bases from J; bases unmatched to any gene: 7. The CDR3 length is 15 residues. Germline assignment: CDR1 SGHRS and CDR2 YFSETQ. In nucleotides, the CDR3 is TGCGCCAGCAGCTTGGATCTAAGCGGGAGGACCGAGCAGTACTTC. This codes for CASSLDLSGRTEQYF.

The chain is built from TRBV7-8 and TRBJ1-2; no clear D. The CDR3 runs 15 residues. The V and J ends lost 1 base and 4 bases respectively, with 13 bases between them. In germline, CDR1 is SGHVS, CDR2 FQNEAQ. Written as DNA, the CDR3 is TGTGCCAGCAGCTTAGTCATTGACGGCCCCTATGGCTACACCTTC. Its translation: CASSLVIDGPYGYTF. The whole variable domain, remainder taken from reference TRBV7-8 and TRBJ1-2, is GAGVSQSPRYKVAKRGQDVALRCDPISGHVSLFWYQQALGQGPEFLTYFQNEAQLDKSGLPSDRFFAERPEGSVSTLKIQRTQQEDSAVYLCASSLVIDGPYGYTFGSGTRLTVV.

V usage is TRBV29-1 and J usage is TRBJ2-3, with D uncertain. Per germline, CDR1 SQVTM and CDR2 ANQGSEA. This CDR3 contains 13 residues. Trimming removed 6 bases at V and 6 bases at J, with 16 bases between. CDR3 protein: CSVRGSTADTQYF. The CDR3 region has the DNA TGCAGCGTGCGCGGATCGACGGCGGATACGCAGTATTTT.

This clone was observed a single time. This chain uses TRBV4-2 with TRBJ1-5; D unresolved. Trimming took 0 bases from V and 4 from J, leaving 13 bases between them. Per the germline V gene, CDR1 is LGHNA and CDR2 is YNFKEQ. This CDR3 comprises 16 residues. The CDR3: CASSQDLSPTNQPQHF. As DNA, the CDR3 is TGTGCCAGCAGCCAAGATTTAAGTCCCACGAATCAGCCCCAGCATTTT.

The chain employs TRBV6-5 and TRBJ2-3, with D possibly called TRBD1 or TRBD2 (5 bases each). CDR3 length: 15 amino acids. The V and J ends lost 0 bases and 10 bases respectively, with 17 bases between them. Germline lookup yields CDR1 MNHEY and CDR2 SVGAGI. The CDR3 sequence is CASSYSSGAGAAQYF. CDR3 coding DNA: TGTGCCAGCAGTTACTCGAGTGGGGCGGGTGCGGCGCAGTATTTT.